The clone carrying this T cell receptor (beta chain) was observed a few times. What it binds is not known. This CDR3 spans 16 amino acids. Germline CDR1 reads SGDLS; CDR2 reads YYNGEE. The V and J ends lost 0 bases and 2 bases, in that order; junction bases with no gene match: 4. The data were obtained in a study of T-cell memory formation after mild COVID-19. Researchers used 5'RACE with constant-segment primers to make TCR alpha and TCR beta cDNA libraries that carry sample barcodes and UMIs. In TCRdb, the 5' RACE reads were re-called with MiXCR into one record per CDR3 protein. Of 210,000 or so distinct CDR3 sequences in the sample, 8% to 11% are singletons; the top ten hold 3%. Study-level points and caveats: From day 15 to 85, contracting clones were balanced between CD4 and CD8, whereas later expanders leaned toward CD4+. Day 37-peaking second-wave clones had unconfirmed SARS-CoV-2 specificity. The study found contracting CD4+ clones mainly in CM and EM and contracting CD8+ clones in EMRA.

The chain employs TRBV9 and TRBJ2-1; 8 bases line up with TRBD2. The sequence was obtained from a young man who had mild COVID-19 (a few samples of this study predate the infection). Cell type and time point are not known. The sample comprised PBMCs or a T cell subset sorted from them (not recorded which). DNA for the CDR3: TGTGCCAGCAGCGTAGCGGGGGGGAATACCTACAATGAGCAGTTCTTC. This codes for CASSVAGGNTYNEQFF.